Following are 26 T cell receptor beta chains from one sample sequenced in a study of cytomegalovirus exposure and HLA in healthy donors. Use of 60 Vbeta and 13 Jbeta primers characterized the PCR. Assay: immunoSEQ multiplex PCR; the TCRdb copy retains only in-frame clones and omits some. The sample lists some 120,000 clones, roughly 71% occurring once. The sample comprised PBMCs. The receptor set was obtained from a middle-aged woman in good health and CMV-seropositive.

This rearrangement joins TRBV11-3 to TRBJ2-1, with D possibly TRBD1 on 5 matching bases. The CDR3 covers 14 residues. Looked up from germline, CDR1 is SGHNT and CDR2 is YENEEA. The V end lost 5 bases, the J end lost 5 bases, and 13 bases lay between the germline ends. CDR3 sequence reads: CASSPRALDNEQFF. The CDR3 nucleotides are TGTGCCAGCAGCCCCAGGGCCCTCGACAATGAGCAGTTCTTC. The whole variable domain, remainder taken from reference TRBV11-3 and TRBJ2-1, is EAGVVQSPRYKIIEKKQPVAFWCNPISGHNTLYWYLQNLGQGPELLIRYENEEAVDDSQLPKDRFSAERLKGVDSTLKIQPAELGDSAVYLCASSPRALDNEQFFGPGTRLTVL.

The chain's CDR3 is CASSLQTAFPNYEQYF. The CDR3, as DNA: TGTGCCAGCAGCTTACAGACTGCCTTCCCAAACTACGAGCAGTACTTC. The chain combines TRBV7-2 with TRBJ2-7, with unresolved D. CDR3 length: 16 amino acids. V gave up 2 bases and J gave up 3 bases, with 17 bases separating them. The germline V gene encodes CDR1 SGHTA and CDR2 FQGNSA.

This clone has a handful of counts. V gene TRBV28 combines with J gene TRBJ1-6, with 8 bases lining up with TRBD1. CDR3 length: 14 amino acids. Trimming removed 6 bases from V and 4 bases from J; junction bases left unmatched: 2. Germline-derived CDR1 and CDR2 are MDHEN and SYDVKM. The chain's CDR3 is CASSRQGYNSPLHF. The CDR3 DNA follows: TGTGCCAGCAGCCGACAGGGGTATAATTCACCCCTCCACTTT.

This clone was observed a single time. The chain recombines TRBV25-1 with TRBJ2-2; 13 bases line up with TRBD2. The CDR3 has 18 residues. The ends lost 5 bases at V and 5 bases at J; junction bases unmatched: 11. The germline CDR1 and CDR2 sequences are MGHDK and SYGVNS. CDR3 sequence (DNA): TGTGCCAGCAGTCGAACTAGCGGGGGGGCCGTAAGGACCGGGGAGCTGTTTTTT. Amino acid sequence: CASSRTSGGAVRTGELFF.

CDR3 in amino acids: CASGNRGEPANTGELFF. The CDR3 DNA sequence: TGCGCCAGCGGTAACAGGGGGGAACCGGCGAACACCGGGGAGCTGTTTTTT. The gene calls are TRBV10-1 and TRBJ2-2, with 8 bases identical to TRBD1. V gave up 8 bases and J gave up 0 bases; unmatched junction bases: 11. Germline-derived CDR1 and CDR2 are WNHNN and SYGVQD (reference sequence). The CDR3 covers 17 residues.

The J gene is TRBJ1-1, the V gene TRBV9; D call uncertain. From germline, CDR1 is SGDLS and CDR2 YYNGEE. Trimming took 0 bases from V and 1 from J, leaving 13 bases between them. The CDR3 spans 16 residues. Written as DNA, the CDR3 is TGTGCCAGCAGCGTAGGCGTCCTGCGCGGGAACACTGAAGCTTTCTTT. Residues: CASSVGVLRGNTEAFF.

The J gene is TRBJ1-2, the V gene TRBV6-6, with D hard to call. V dropped 1 base and J dropped 4 bases, with 10 bases sitting between them. This CDR3 has 14 amino acids. The germline gives CDR1 MNHNY, CDR2 SVGAGI (reference sequence). CDR3 sequence (DNA): TGTGCCAGCAGTTACTTTCCAGAGGGCTATGGCTACACCTTC. This translates into CASSYFPEGYGYTF.

CDR3 nucleotides: TGTGCCAGTAGTAGGGGACAGTTGGGCACTGAAGCTTTCTTT. Translating gives CASSRGQLGTEAFF. The chain recombines TRBV19 with TRBJ1-1; 7 bases match TRBD1. The CDR3 is made up of 14 amino acids. Germline CDR1 reads LNHDA; CDR2 reads SQIVND (reference sequence). The trim removed 4 bases at V and 4 bases at J, leaving 6 bases unmatched.

This clone has only a few counts. The V gene is TRBV4-3, the J gene TRBJ1-2; tentative D call: TRBD1 (6 bases). The CDR3 length is 15 residues. The germline CDR1 and CDR2 sequences are LGHNA and YSLEER. With 0 bases removed from V and 4 bases from J, the gap between germline ends came to 12 bases. In nucleotides, the CDR3 is TGCGCCAGCAGCCAAGATTGGCAGGGGACCTATGGCTACACCTTC. Its protein product is CASSQDWQGTYGYTF.

This clone was seen more than once but under ten times. This chain uses TRBV6-4 with TRBJ2-3; 8 nucleotides match TRBD2. Germline assignment: CDR1 MRHNA and CDR2 SNTAGT. There are 16 residues in the CDR3. The V and J ends lost 2 bases and 4 bases, in that order; junction bases with no gene match: 8. CDR3 sequence: CASSDRGGPSADTQYF. DNA for the CDR3: TGTGCCAGCAGTGACCGGGGGGGGCCTAGTGCAGATACGCAGTATTTT.

The chain has TRBV9 and TRBJ2-3, with D unclear. The CDR3 is 12 amino acids. The V end lost 4 bases, the J end lost 6 bases, and 9 bases lay between the germline ends. Germline lookup yields CDR1 SGDLS and CDR2 YYNGEE. CDR3 sequence (DNA): TGTGCCAGCAGCCCTCTCTCTGATACGCAGTATTTT. This codes for CASSPLSDTQYF.

This clone occurred a few times. The gene calls are TRBV9 and TRBJ2-7; D is undetermined. Germline-derived CDR1 and CDR2 are SGDLS and YYNGEE. The CDR3 spans 13 residues. Between the trimmed V and J ends, which lost 4 bases and 3 bases, there was a span of 11 bases. The CDR3 bases are TGTGCCAGCAGCCCCAGGAATAGCTACGAGCAGTACTTC. It translates to CASSPRNSYEQYF.

The chain carries TRBV25-1 and TRBJ2-1; 12 nucleotides line up with TRBD2. Germline V gene data show CDR1 as MGHDK and CDR2 as SYGVNS. The length of the CDR3 is 16 residues. After removal of 3 bases from V and 8 bases from J, the junction contained 8 bases not matched to a gene. The CDR3: CASSESTSGSTDEQFF. CDR3 bases: TGTGCCAGCAGTGAGTCGACTAGCGGGAGTACCGATGAGCAGTTCTTC. The whole variable domain, remainder taken from reference TRBV25-1 and TRBJ2-1, is EADIYQTPRYLVIGTGKKITLECSQTMGHDKMYWYQQDPGMELHLIHYSYGVNSTEKGDLSSESTVSRIRTEHFPLTLESARPSHTSQYLCASSESTSGSTDEQFFGPGTRLTVL.

This chain joins TRBV5-6 and TRBJ2-5; D unclear. Germline V gene lookup returns CDR1 SGHDT and CDR2 YYEEEE. The CDR3 covers 13 residues. Trimming left V 5 bases short and J 0 bases short, with 8 bases between. CDR3 nucleotide sequence: TGTGCCAGCAGTTCTGAGTACCAAGAGACCCAGTACTTC. Amino acid sequence: CASSSEYQETQYF.

The genes are TRBV2 and TRBJ2-6; D is ambiguous. CDR3 size: 11 residues. V lost 3 bases and J 14 bases, leaving 8 bases between the germline ends. CDR1 and CDR2 from the germline V gene are SNHLY and FYNNEI. This chain's CDR3 is CASSDWQLLTF. In nucleotides, the CDR3 is TGTGCCAGCAGTGACTGGCAACTCCTGACTTTC.

This clone has more than one count but fewer than ten. The rearrangement links TRBV28 to TRBJ2-1; D is unclear. Per germline, CDR1 MDHEN and CDR2 SYDVKM. Deletions cut 3 bases from V and 12 bases from J, with 6 bases between. CDR3 size: 10 residues. As DNA, the CDR3 is TGTGCCAGCAGTTTCGGTCGGCAGTTCTTC. Protein: CASSFGRQFF.

The CDR3: CASNQASGMDEQYF. CDR3 in DNA: TGTGCCAGCAACCAGGCTAGCGGGATGGACGAGCAGTACTTC. This sequence joins TRBV7-9 and TRBJ2-7; the match to TRBD2 covers 9 bases. The V segment lost 7 bases and the J segment 5 bases; nucleotides outside the gene matches: 9. Germline-derived CDR1 and CDR2 are SEHNR and FQNEAQ (reference sequence). The CDR3 contains 14 residues.

The J gene is TRBJ1-2, the V gene TRBV11-2, with D tentatively TRBD1 (6 bases). CDR3 length: 13 amino acids. V shed 4 bases and J shed 6 bases, with 12 bases lying between them. Germline CDR1 reads SGHAT; CDR2 reads FQNNGV. The CDR3 bases are TGTGCCAGCAGCTCTAGACAGGACGATGGCTACACCTTC. Its translation: CASSSRQDDGYTF. Using reference TRBV11-2 and TRBJ1-2 for the parts outside the CDR3, the full variable domain is EAGVAQSPRYKIIEKRQSVAFWCNPISGHATLYWYQQILGQGPKLLIQFQNNGVVDDSQLPKDRFSAERLKGVDSTLKIQPAKLEDSAVYLCASSSRQDDGYTFGSGTRLTVV.

This chain links TRBV4-3 with TRBJ1-4; 8 bases agree with TRBD1. CDR1 and CDR2 (germline): LGHNA, YSLEER. This CDR3 contains 14 residues. Trimming at V came to 2 bases and at J to 7 bases, leaving 3 bases not matched to a gene. The CDR3 loop reads CASSQQGASEKLFF. The CDR3, as DNA: TGCGCCAGCAGCCAACAGGGGGCGAGTGAAAAACTGTTTTTT.

The J gene is TRBJ2-7, the V gene TRBV9; tentative D call: TRBD2 (6 bases). CDR3 length: 14 amino acids. In germline, CDR1 is SGDLS, CDR2 YYNGEE. V lost 4 bases to trimming and J lost 0 bases, with 11 bases between them. CDR3 bases: TGTGCCAGCAGCCTAGGCGGGGCCTCCTACGAGCAGTACTTC. It is translated as CASSLGGASYEQYF.

J is TRBJ2-2 and V is TRBV21-1; the table gives TRBD2 as D, unverified against the DNA. TRBV21-1 is noted as a pseudogene. The CDR3 is made up of 19 amino acids. The CDR3 reads CASSALGLAGGTNTGELFF. CDR3 nucleotides: TGTGCCAGCAGCGCGCTGGGACTAGCGGGAGGTACGAACACCGGGGAGCTGTTTTTT.

The chain recombines TRBV4-2 with TRBJ2-1, with D unclear. Germline CDR1 and CDR2: LGHNA and YNFKEQ. CDR3 size: 17 residues. Trimming took 1 base from V and 5 from J, leaving 18 bases between them. In nucleotides, the CDR3 is TGTGCCAGCAGCCAAGCCGCTTGGGCTGGTCGAGACAATGAGCAGTTCTTC. The encoded protein is CASSQAAWAGRDNEQFF.

This rearrangement joins TRBV5-4 to TRBJ1-2, with TRBD1 matching 9 bases. Trimming removed 3 bases from V and 2 bases from J; junction bases left unmatched: 2. Germline V gene lookup returns CDR1 SGHNT and CDR2 YYREEE (reference sequence). CDR3 length: 14 amino acids. The DNA of the CDR3 is TGTGCCAGCAGCTGGGGACAGGGCAACTATGGCTACACCTTC. It is translated as CASSWGQGNYGYTF.

This clone was detected only a few times. Within the sample, other DNA sequences also encode this same CDR3. This rearrangement joins TRBV7-2 to TRBJ1-1; perhaps TRBD1 as D (5 bases). V lost 0 bases to trimming and J lost 2 bases, with 7 bases between them. The CDR3 sequence is 14 residues long. Germline CDR1 is SGHTA and CDR2 is FQGNSA. For the CDR3, the DNA is TGTGCCAGCAGCTTAGCCAGGGCCAACACTGAAGCTTTCTTT. It specifies CASSLARANTEAFF. The full variable domain, with the rest looked up from reference TRBV7-2 and TRBJ1-1, is GAGVSQSPSNKVTEKGKDVELRCDPISGHTALYWYRQSLGQGLEFLIYFQGNSAPDKSGLPSDRFSAERTGGSVSTLTIQRTQQEDSAVYLCASSLARANTEAFFGQGTRLTVV.

This clone was picked up one time. This chain links TRBV7-2 with TRBJ1-1; D possibly corresponds to TRBD1 (6 bases). Per the germline V gene, CDR1 is SGHTA and CDR2 is FQGNSA. Trimming stripped 4 bases from V and 1 base from J, with 7 bases between. The CDR3 has 13 amino acids. The DNA for the CDR3 is TGTGCCAGCAGCTCGGACAGGAACACTGAAGCTTTCTTT. It specifies CASSSDRNTEAFF. Using reference TRBV7-2 and TRBJ1-1 for the parts outside the CDR3, the full variable domain is GAGVSQSPSNKVTEKGKDVELRCDPISGHTALYWYRQSLGQGLEFLIYFQGNSAPDKSGLPSDRFSAERTGGSVSTLTIQRTQQEDSAVYLCASSSDRNTEAFFGQGTRLTVV.

The V and J genes are TRBV4-1 and TRBJ2-7; a weak D match, TRBD2 (6 bases). The germline gives CDR1 MGHRA, CDR2 YSYEKL. The CDR3 length is 12 residues. The germline V and J ends were trimmed by 1 base and 6 bases, with 7 bases remaining between them. This CDR3 reads CASSQGGVEQYF. CDR3 DNA sequence: TGCGCCAGCAGCCAAGGGGGGGTCGAGCAGTACTTC.